Listed here are 16 T cell receptor beta chains from one sample, sequenced in a study of T cell responses to AZD1222 COVID-19 vaccine (dated by TCRdb to 2020 to 2023). The sample's time point label, decoded: baseline before first vaccination. Libraries were made using the immunoSEQ multiplex PCR assay. What TCRdb holds here is the immuneACCESS table cut down to in-frame rearrangements. Part of the clones is not present; checked against another copy, under half of the missing clones reflect an unresolved V gene, and the others are unexplained. The sample yields some 86,000 clones; around 82% were counted once. Of the sample, around 20% falls within the top ten clones. The sample was peripheral blood, taken on day 0 of AZD1222 vaccination. These receptors came from an adult in good health.

Here the CDR3 DNA reads TGTGCCATCAGAATTCTACAGGAAACCAACTATGGCTACACCTTC. Amino acids: CAIRILQETNYGYTF. The chain joins TRBV10-3 to TRBJ1-2; the D gene is possibly TRBD1 (5 bases). CDR3 length equals 15 residues. In germline, CDR1 is ENHRY, CDR2 SYGVKD. V lost 6 bases and J 2 bases, leaving 16 bases between the germline ends.

The chain employs TRBV11-2 and TRBJ1-2, with a weak D call TRBD1 (6 bases). Germline CDR1 reads SGHAT; CDR2 reads FQNNGV. The CDR3 covers 13 residues. Trimming took off 3 bases at V and 8 bases at J, with 13 bases between the two ends. CDR3 sequence reads: CASSFVGDMGYTF. The DNA for the CDR3 is TGTGCCAGCAGCTTTGTGGGGGACATGGGCTACACCTTC.

This clone was recorded once. The chain joins TRBV7-2 to TRBJ1-6, with 7 bases aligning to TRBD1. The ends lost 1 base at V and 4 bases at J; junction bases unmatched: 4. This CDR3 spans 16 amino acids. In germline, CDR1 is SGHTA, CDR2 FQGNSA. The CDR3 sequence is CASSLGGGIYNSPLHF. The CDR3 coding sequence is TGTGCCAGCAGCTTAGGAGGGGGCATTTATAATTCACCCCTCCACTTT.

The J gene is TRBJ1-4, the V gene TRBV7-9; 7 bases align to TRBD1. There are 17 residues in the CDR3. The germline V gene has CDR1 SEHNR and CDR2 FQNEAQ (reference sequence). J lost 3 bases, V lost 1 base, and 8 bases had no gene match. This chain's CDR3 is CASSLEGLGGPNEKLFF. The CDR3 region has the DNA TGTGCCAGCAGCTTAGAGGGCCTAGGGGGCCCTAATGAAAAACTGTTTTTT.

This chain connects TRBV30 to TRBJ1-3; tentatively, D is TRBD1 (6 bases). Germline CDR1 is GTSNPN and CDR2 is SVGIG (reference sequence). The V end was cut by 0 bases, the J end by 2 bases, with 11 bases between. The CDR3 loop spans 15 amino acids. CDR3 nucleotide sequence: TGTGCCTGGAGTGTCCCAGGGGAGACTGGAAACACCATATATTTT. This encodes CAWSVPGETGNTIYF.

Only one count was recorded for this clone. The rearrangement links TRBV6-5 to TRBJ1-4; no reliable D call. V lost 4 bases to trimming and J lost 11 bases, with 14 bases between them. Germline loops: CDR1 MNHEY, CDR2 SVGAGI. This CDR3 is built from 13 residues. This CDR3 is CASSFDYRFKLFF. CDR3 bases: TGTGCCAGCAGTTTTGACTACCGTTTTAAACTGTTTTTT.

This sequence joins TRBV5-1 and TRBJ1-1, with 7 bases that match TRBD1. The CDR3 is 14 amino acids. CDR1 is SGHRS, CDR2 YFSETQ, per germline. J was trimmed by 7 bases and V by 3 bases; bases with no gene match: 9. The CDR3 protein is CASSSDRATVEAFF. The CDR3 nucleotides read TGCGCCAGCAGCTCCGACAGGGCGACGGTTGAAGCTTTCTTT.

The chain couples TRBV14 to TRBJ2-2, with D possibly matching TRBD1 (5 bases). This CDR3 has 16 amino acids. CDR1 and CDR2 from the germline V gene are SGHDN and FVKESK. The V end was cut by 4 bases, the J end by 3 bases, with 15 bases between. The CDR3 loop is CASSLTKQGYTGELFF. The CDR3 nucleotides read TGTGCCAGCAGCCTCACAAAGCAGGGATACACCGGGGAGCTGTTTTTT.

The rearrangement joins TRBV19 to TRBJ2-5; 7 nucleotides align to TRBD1. The CDR3 is 14 amino acids. J gave up 6 bases and V 10 bases, and 14 bases lay outside the gene matches. CDR1 and CDR2 from the germline V gene are LNHDA and SQIVND (reference sequence). The CDR3 region is CATCPRGQSKTQYF. DNA for the CDR3: TGTGCCACCTGCCCGAGGGGACAGTCGAAGACCCAGTACTTC.

Comment on this clone: The limits of the CDR3 on the DNA are not certain, so only TCRdb's listed CDR3 is given. V is TRBV5-8 and J is TRBJ1-2. The CDR3 sequence runs 13 residues, both termini included. Germline lookup yields CDR1 SGHTS and CDR2 YDEGEE. CDR3 sequence reads: CASVNGVGEGTTF.

CDR3 bases: TGTGCCAGTAGTACTCCAGGACAGGCCGGCGGGGGCACTGAAGCTTTCTTT. Its protein product is CASSTPGQAGGGTEAFF. This rearrangement joins TRBV19 to TRBJ1-1, with TRBD1 matching 7 bases. The germline V gene encodes CDR1 LNHDA and CDR2 SQIVND (reference sequence). This CDR3 spans 17 amino acids. V shed 4 bases, J shed 4 bases, and the junction held 15 bases outside the gene matches.

The chain joins TRBV7-9 to TRBJ2-3; 7 nucleotides align to TRBD2. The V and J ends lost 5 bases and 5 bases, in that order; junction bases with no gene match: 16. The germline V gene encodes CDR1 SEHNR and CDR2 FQNEAQ (reference sequence). This CDR3 has 17 amino acids. The CDR3 reads CASSTRGAGVGGDTQYF. The CDR3 nucleotides read TGTGCCAGCAGCACCCGTGGGGCGGGAGTGGGAGGAGATACGCAGTATTTT.

This rearrangement joins TRBV7-9 to TRBJ2-5, with 8 bases matching TRBD1. Germline V lookup: CDR1 SEHNR, CDR2 FQNEAQ (reference sequence). The ends lost 5 bases at V and 5 bases at J; junction bases unmatched: 4. CDR3 length equals 13 residues. The CDR3 sequence: CASSLRDRETQYF. The CDR3 coding sequence is TGTGCCAGCAGCCTCCGGGACAGGGAGACCCAGTACTTC.

The table lists this clone with a count of one. V is TRBV5-1 and J is TRBJ2-3; D gene uncertain. CDR3 length: 13 amino acids. Germline lookup yields CDR1 SGHRS and CDR2 YFSETQ. V dropped 4 bases and J dropped 6 bases, with 12 bases sitting between them. CDR3 in DNA: TGCGCCAGCAGCCCAGGTGTGGCGGATACGCAGTATTTT. This translates into CASSPGVADTQYF.

The chain employs TRBV7-8 and TRBJ1-2; the match to TRBD1 covers 7 bases. The CDR3 covers 15 residues. CDR1 SGHVS and CDR2 FQNEAQ come from the germline V gene. J gave up 4 bases and V 4 bases, and 9 bases lay outside the gene matches. The DNA of the CDR3 is TGTGCCAGCAGCTACCGGGACAGAAGATTCTATGGCTACACCTTC. It is translated as CASSYRDRRFYGYTF.

The DNA for the CDR3 is TGTGCCAGTAGTATCAGGGATTTCTACACCTTC. It specifies CASSIRDFYTF. The chain uses TRBV19 and TRBJ1-2, with D possibly matching TRBD1 (5 bases). Germline lookup yields CDR1 LNHDA and CDR2 SQIVND (reference sequence). CDR3 length: 11 amino acids. The V end lost 3 bases, the J end lost 10 bases, and 9 bases lay between the germline ends. Filled out from reference TRBV19 and TRBJ1-2, the complete variable domain reads DGGITQSPKYLFRKEGQNVTLSCEQNLNHDAMYWYRQDPGQGLRLIYYSQIVNDFQKGDIAEGYSVSREKKESFPLTVTSAQKNPTAFYLCASSIRDFYTFGSGTRLTVV.